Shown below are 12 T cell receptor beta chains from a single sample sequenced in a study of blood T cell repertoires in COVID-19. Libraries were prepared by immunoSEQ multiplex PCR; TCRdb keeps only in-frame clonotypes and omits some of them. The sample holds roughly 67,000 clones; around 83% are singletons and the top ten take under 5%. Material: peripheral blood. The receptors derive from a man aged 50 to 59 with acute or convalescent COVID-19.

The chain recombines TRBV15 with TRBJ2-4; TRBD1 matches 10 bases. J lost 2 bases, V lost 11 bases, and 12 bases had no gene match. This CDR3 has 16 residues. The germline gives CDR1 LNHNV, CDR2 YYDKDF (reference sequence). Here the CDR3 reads CAAKAGTGVTKNIQYF. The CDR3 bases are TGTGCCGCCAAGGCCGGGACAGGGGTGACCAAAAACATTCAGTACTTC.

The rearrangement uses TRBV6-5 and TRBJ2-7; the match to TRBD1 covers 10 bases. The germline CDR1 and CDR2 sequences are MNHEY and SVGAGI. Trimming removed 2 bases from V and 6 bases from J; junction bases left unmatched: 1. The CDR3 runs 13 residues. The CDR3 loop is CASSYGQGGEQYF. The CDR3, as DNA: TGTGCCAGCAGTTACGGACAGGGGGGCGAGCAGTACTTC.

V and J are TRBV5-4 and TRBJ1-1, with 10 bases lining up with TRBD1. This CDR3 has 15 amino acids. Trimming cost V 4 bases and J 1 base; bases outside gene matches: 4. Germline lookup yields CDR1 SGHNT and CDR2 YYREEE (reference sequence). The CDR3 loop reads CASSLTGGANTEAFF. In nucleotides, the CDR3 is TGTGCCAGCAGCCTGACAGGGGGCGCGAACACTGAAGCTTTCTTT.

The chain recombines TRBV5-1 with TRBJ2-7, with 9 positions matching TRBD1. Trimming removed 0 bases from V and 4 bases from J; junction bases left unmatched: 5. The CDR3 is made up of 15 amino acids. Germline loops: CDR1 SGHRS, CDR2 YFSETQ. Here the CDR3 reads CASSLAGGQGYEQYF. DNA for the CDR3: TGCGCCAGCAGCTTGGCCGGAGGACAGGGGTACGAGCAGTACTTC.

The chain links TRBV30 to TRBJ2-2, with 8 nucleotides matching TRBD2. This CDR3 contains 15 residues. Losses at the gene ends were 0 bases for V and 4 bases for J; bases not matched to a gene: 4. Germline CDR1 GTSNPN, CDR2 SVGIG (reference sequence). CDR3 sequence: CAWSVRSGGTGELFF. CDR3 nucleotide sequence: TGTGCCTGGAGTGTACGGAGCGGGGGCACCGGGGAGCTGTTTTTT.

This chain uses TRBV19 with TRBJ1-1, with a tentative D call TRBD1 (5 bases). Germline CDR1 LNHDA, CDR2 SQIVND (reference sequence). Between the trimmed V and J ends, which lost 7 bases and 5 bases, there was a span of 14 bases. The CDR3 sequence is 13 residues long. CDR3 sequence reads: CASTPNRGTEAFF. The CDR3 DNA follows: TGTGCCAGTACCCCAAATCGGGGGACTGAAGCTTTCTTT.

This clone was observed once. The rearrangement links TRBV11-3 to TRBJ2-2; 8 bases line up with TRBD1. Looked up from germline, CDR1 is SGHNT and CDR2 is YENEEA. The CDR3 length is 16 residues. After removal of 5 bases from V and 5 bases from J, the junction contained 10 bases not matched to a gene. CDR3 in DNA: TGTGCCAGCAGCCCAACTCGGACAGGGCGAACCGGGGAGCTGTTTTTT. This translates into CASSPTRTGRTGELFF.

The CDR3 reads CASSSWTSGGENEQFF. The DNA for the CDR3 is TGTGCCAGCTCAAGTTGGACTAGCGGGGGGGAAAATGAGCAGTTCTTC. The rearrangement uses TRBV18 and TRBJ2-1, with 15 bases lining up with TRBD2. This CDR3 spans 16 amino acids. The V gene end was trimmed by 5 bases and the J gene end by 7 bases; junction bases not matched to a gene: 6. Germline V gene data show CDR1 as KGHSH and CDR2 as LQKENI. Looking up the rest from reference TRBV18 and TRBJ2-1 gives the full variable domain: NAGVMQNPRHLVRRRGQEARLRCSPMKGHSHVYWYRQLPEEGLKFMVYLQKENIIDESGMPKERFSAEFPKEGPSILRIQQVVRGDSAAYFCASSSWTSGGENEQFFGPGTRLTVL.

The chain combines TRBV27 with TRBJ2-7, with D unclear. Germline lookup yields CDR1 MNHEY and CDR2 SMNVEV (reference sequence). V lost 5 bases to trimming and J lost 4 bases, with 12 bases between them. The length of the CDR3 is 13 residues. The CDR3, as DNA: TGTGCCAGCAGTCGCCTTCAGGCTTACGAGCAGTACTTC. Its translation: CASSRLQAYEQYF.

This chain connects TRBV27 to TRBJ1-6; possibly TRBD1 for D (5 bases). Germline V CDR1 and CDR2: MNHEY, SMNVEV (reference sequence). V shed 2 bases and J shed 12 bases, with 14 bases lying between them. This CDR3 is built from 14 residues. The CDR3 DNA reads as TGTGCCAGCAGTTTAGCGGCAGGGCGCAGACCCCTCCACTTT. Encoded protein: CASSLAAGRRPLHF.

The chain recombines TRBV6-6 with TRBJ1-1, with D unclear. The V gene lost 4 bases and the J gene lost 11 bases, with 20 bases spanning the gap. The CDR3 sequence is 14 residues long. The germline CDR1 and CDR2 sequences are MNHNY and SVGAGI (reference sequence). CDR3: CASSSHLPGVVAFF. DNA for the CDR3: TGTGCCAGCAGTTCACACCTACCCGGAGTCGTGGCTTTCTTT.

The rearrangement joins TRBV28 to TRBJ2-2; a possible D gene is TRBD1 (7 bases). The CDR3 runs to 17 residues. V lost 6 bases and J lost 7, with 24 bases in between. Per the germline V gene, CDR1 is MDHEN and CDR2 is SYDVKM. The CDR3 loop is CASSQGGVSQVGGELFF. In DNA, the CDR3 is TGTGCCAGCAGCCAGGGGGGCGTCTCCCAGGTTGGCGGGGAGCTGTTTTTT.